Listed below are T cell receptor beta chains from one sample, sequenced in a study of blood T cell repertoires in COVID-19. Produced via immunoSEQ multiplex PCR; TCRdb's table is partial and in-frame only. The top ten hold about 3.3% of the sample, which has about 190,000 clones, less than 90% seen once. The sequenced sample consisted of PBMCs or T cells enriched from blood (not recorded which). These receptors all stem from a woman aged 25 to 39 who had been exposed to COVID-19. Each CDR3 is given with its conserved first and last residue. A D gene is named only where the DNA matches it firmly. The size of a clone is reported for some rows only, either as once, few or many, or as a class for expanded clones.

clone size | J gene | V gene | D gene | CDR3 protein | CDR3 DNA
few | TRBJ1-5 | TRBV19 | NA | CASSIAPGDSQPQHF | TGTGCCAGTAGTATAGCGCCAGGGGATAGTCAGCCCCAGCATTTT
once | TRBJ2-3 | TRBV5-1 | TRBD2 | CASSLGASGGTDTQYF | TGCGCCAGCAGCTTGGGGGCTAGCGGGGGCACAGATACGCAGTATTTT
NA | TRBJ2-7 | TRBV10-3 | TRBD1 | CATAEDRGSYEQYF | TGTGCCACCGCCGAAGACAGGGGGTCCTACGAGCAGTACTTC
NA | TRBJ2-7 | TRBV30 | NA | CAGSRGHKVHEQYF | TGTGCCGGGAGCAGGGGTCATAAAGTCCACGAGCAGTACTTC
NA | TRBJ2-1 | TRBV4-3 | NA | CASSQDISSYNEQFF | TGCGCCAGCAGCCAAGACATCAGCTCCTACAATGAGCAGTTCTTC
NA | TRBJ1-4 | TRBV6-5 | TRBD1 | CAIGDRATNEKLFF | TGTGCCATCGGGGACAGGGCAACTAATGAAAAACTGTTTTTT
NA | TRBJ2-1 | TRBV15 | TRBD2 | CATSRDKLAVWEQFF | TGTGCCACCAGCAGAGATAAGCTAGCGGTCTGGGAGCAGTTCTTC
few | TRBJ1-5 | TRBV7-9 | NA | CASSLYTWATNQPQHF | TGTGCCAGCAGCTTGTACACTTGGGCCACCAATCAGCCCCAGCATTTT
NA | TRBJ1-2 | TRBV27 | TRBD1 | CASRVGQPLNLRGYGYTF | TGTGCCAGCAGAGTGGGACAGCCCCTCAACCTCCGAGGATATGGCTACACCTTC
NA | TRBJ2-1 | TRBV29-1 | NA | CSVVWGTEYNEQFF | TGCAGCGTGGTTTGGGGGACTGAATACAATGAGCAGTTCTTC
NA | TRBJ1-1 | TRBV10-1 | TRBD1 | CASSGQGATEAFF | TGCGCCAGCAGCGGACAGGGGGCCACTGAAGCTTTCTTT
NA | TRBJ2-7 | TRBV24-1 | TRBD1 | CATSDLRHRGQGEQYF | TGTGCCACCAGTGATTTACGGCACCGGGGACAGGGCGAGCAGTACTTC
NA | TRBJ2-5 | TRBV3-1/TRBV3-2 | TRBD2 | CASSQVAGGYQETQYF | TGTGCCAGCAGCCAAGTTGCGGGGGGGTACCAAGAGACCCAGTACTTC
NA | TRBJ2-2 | TRBV11-2 | TRBD2 | CASSPGLPNTGELFF | TGTGCCAGCAGTCCGGGACTACCGAACACCGGGGAGCTGTTTTTT
NA | TRBJ2-3 | TRBV5-6 | NA | CASSLLSGAASTDTQYF | TGTGCCAGCAGCTTGTTGTCTGGAGCGGCTTCCACAGATACGCAGTATTTT
NA | TRBJ1-3 | TRBV9 | TRBD1 | CASSVEGRGSGNTIYF | TGTGCCAGCAGCGTAGAAGGCAGGGGGTCCGGAAACACCATATATTTT
few | TRBJ1-2 | TRBV19 | NA | CASRIVGDNYGYTF | TGTGCCAGTCGAATCGTCGGAGACAACTATGGCTACACCTTC
NA | TRBJ1-5 | TRBV3-1/TRBV3-2 | NA | CASSLRGFGQPQHF | TGTGCCAGCAGCCTTAGGGGGTTCGGACAGCCCCAGCATTTT
NA | TRBJ1-2 | TRBV19 | NA | CATMATSYGYTF | TGTGCCACCATGGCAACAAGCTATGGCTACACCTTC
NA | TRBJ2-5 | TRBV9 | TRBD1 | CASSPTGFDETQYF | TGTGCCAGCAGCCCGACAGGGTTTGATGAGACCCAGTACTTC
NA | TRBJ1-5 | TRBV7-8 | TRBD1 | CASSFGTGTNQPQHF | TGTGCCAGCAGCTTCGGGACAGGGACCAATCAGCCCCAGCATTTT
NA | TRBJ1-4 | TRBV18 | TRBD1 | CASSTEGQPATNEKLFF | TGTGCCAGCTCAACGGAGGGACAGCCTGCAACTAATGAAAAACTGTTTTTT
once | TRBJ2-6 | TRBV5-1 | TRBD1 | CASSLTGGPGANVLTF | TGCGCCAGCAGCCTAACAGGGGGCCCTGGGGCCAACGTCCTGACTTTC
NA | TRBJ1-2 | TRBV5-1 | NA | CASSFSTDRRYGYTF | TGCGCCAGCAGCTTTTCAACAGACAGGCGCTATGGCTACACCTTC
NA | TRBJ1-2 | TRBV7-2 | NA | CASSLDSLNYGYTF | TGTGCCAGCAGCTTAGACAGCCTTAACTATGGCTACACCTTC
NA | TRBJ1-5 | TRBV6-4 | NA | CASSDFGGEPQHF | TGTGCCAGCAGTGACTTTGGGGGGGAGCCCCAGCATTTT
NA | TRBJ1-2 | TRBV5-1 | NA | CASSLAGGGADGYTF | TGCGCCAGCAGCTTGGCTGGGGGAGGAGCGGATGGCTACACCTTC
NA | TRBJ1-4 | TRBV4-3 | NA | CASSQPGATNEKLFF | TGCGCCAGCAGCCAGCCAGGGGCAACTAATGAAAAACTGTTTTTT
NA | TRBJ1-4 | TRBV18 | NA | CASSPLTVPTNEKLFF | TGTGCCAGCTCACCTTTAACGGTTCCAACTAATGAAAAACTGTTTTTT
NA | TRBJ1-2 | TRBV5-8 | TRBD1 | CASTPGTGRSYGYTF | TGTGCCAGCACTCCCGGGACAGGGCGATCCTATGGCTACACCTTC
NA | TRBJ2-3 | TRBV7-2 | NA | CASSLAVGDTQYF | TGTGCCAGCAGCTTAGCAGTCGGGGATACGCAGTATTTT
NA | TRBJ2-1 | TRBV4-3 | NA | CASSQAKTRHEQFF | TGCGCCAGCAGCCAGGCCAAGACTAGGCATGAGCAGTTCTTC
NA | TRBJ2-3 | TRBV7-6 | TRBD2 | CASSFPLAGGVESTDTQYF | TGTGCCAGCAGCTTTCCCCTAGCGGGGGGGGTTGAGAGCACAGATACGCAGTATTTT
NA | TRBJ1-2 | TRBV19 | NA | CASSIDLVAGGYTF | TGTGCCAGTAGTATAGATCTGGTGGCAGGAGGCTACACCTTC
NA | TRBJ2-1 | TRBV7-9 | NA | CASSYSSNEQFF | TGTGCCAGCAGCTATAGCTCCAATGAGCAGTTCTTC
NA | TRBJ2-7 | TRBV27 | NA | CASSLSGLDKHYEQYF | TGTGCCAGCAGTTTATCAGGCCTGGACAAACACTACGAGCAGTACTTC
NA | TRBJ1-2 | TRBV6-1 | NA | CASSERANYGYTF | TGTGCCAGCAGTGAGAGGGCTAACTATGGCTACACCTTC
NA | TRBJ2-1 | TRBV19 | TRBD2 | CASKYNPGLAFNEQFF | TGTGCCAGTAAATATAATCCGGGACTAGCATTCAATGAGCAGTTCTTC
once | TRBJ1-1 | TRBV4-3 | TRBD1 | CASSQGGQVKTEAFF | TGCGCCAGCAGCCAAGGAGGACAGGTCAAGACTGAAGCTTTCTTT
once | TRBJ1-2 | TRBV5-6 | NA | CASSLGGHGYGYTF | TGTGCCAGCAGCTTGGGTGGGCACGGCTATGGCTACACCTTC
NA | TRBJ1-6 | TRBV6-5 | TRBD1 | CASSRDRGHSPLHF | TGTGCCAGCAGCCGGGACAGGGGGCATTCACCCCTCCACTTT
NA | TRBJ2-7 | TRBV29-1 | NA | CSVEGSSYEQYF | TGCAGCGTTGAAGGCAGTTCCTACGAGCAGTACTTC
NA | TRBJ1-1 | TRBV19 | NA | CASSPSDRPNTEAFF | TGTGCCAGTAGTCCTTCGGACAGACCTAACACTGAAGCTTTCTTT
NA | TRBJ1-2 | TRBV10-3 | TRBD1 | CAISESVRGDRAYYTF | TGTGCCATCAGTGAGTCGGTGAGGGGGGACAGGGCTTACTACACCTTC
NA | TRBJ2-2 | TRBV19 | NA | CASSLRANTGELFF | TGTGCCAGTAGTCTGCGGGCGAACACCGGGGAGCTGTTTTTT
NA | TRBJ1-2 | TRBV5-5 | NA | CASSLRTEPNYGYTF | TGTGCCAGCAGCCTAAGGACAGAGCCGAACTATGGCTACACCTTC
NA | TRBJ1-4 | TRBV7-6 | NA | CASSLSRATNEKLFF | TGTGCCAGCAGCTTATCCAGGGCAACTAATGAAAAACTGTTTTTT
NA | TRBJ1-2 | TRBV5-4 | TRBD1 | CASSTGTGSRGYTF | TGTGCCAGCAGCACTGGGACAGGGAGTAGGGGCTACACCTTC